The TCR beta chain described here comes from a study of CD8 T cells in Susac syndrome. Sequencing of TCR beta covered CD8+ and CD4+ T cells obtained from blood. It was negative isolation that provided the CD8+ and CD4+ T cells, whereas TEMRA cells were enriched by FACS. This clonotype came up once. The target antigen is unknown. General observations from the study: The study recognized that its TCR sequencing and HLA analysis covered a relatively small number of individuals.

Reverse transcription used roughly 0.5 to 1 ug RNA and random hexamers. The immunoSEQ assay covered 54 Vbeta and 13 Jbeta segments for CDR3. Each CDR3 protein gets one entry after TCRdb re-called the immunoSEQ multiplex PCR reads with MiXCR. The sample lists about 300,000 distinct CDR3 sequences, 90% to 95% occurring once. The V segment lost 4 bases and the J segment 3 bases; nucleotides outside the gene matches: 7. CDR3 length: 16 residues. Per the germline V gene, CDR1 is KGHSH and CDR2 is LQKENI. The sequenced material came from CD4+ T cells from PBMCs. The TCR originated in a human donor with multiple sclerosis. This chain uses TRBV18 with TRBJ1-4, with 8 nucleotides matching TRBD1. The CDR3 spells CASSHRQGAANEKLFF. CDR3 DNA sequence: TGTGCCAGCTCACATCGGCAGGGGGCCGCTAATGAAAAACTGTTTTTT.